This passage covers 20 T cell receptor beta chains from one sample sequenced in a study of blood T cell repertoires in COVID-19. Sequenced by immunoSEQ multiplex PCR; TCRdb stores in-frame clones only, minus some. The sample lists about 210,000 clones, 80% to 85% seen once, with around 8.9% in the top ten. The sample was PBMCs or T cells enriched from blood (not recorded which). These receptors were taken from a woman in her forties or fifties with acute COVID-19.

The rearrangement links TRBV5-4 to TRBJ1-5; D is ambiguous. Germline CDR1 reads SGHNT; CDR2 reads YYREEE (reference sequence). CDR3 length: 13 amino acids. The V end lost 2 bases, the J end lost 2 bases, and 5 bases lay between the germline ends. CDR3 amino acids: CASSFEGNQPQHF. CDR3 DNA: TGTGCCAGCAGCTTTGAGGGCAATCAGCCCCAGCATTTT.

CDR3 protein: CAWRRGQGAWDTQYF. The DNA of the CDR3 is TGTGCCTGGAGAAGGGGACAGGGGGCCTGGGATACGCAGTATTTT. V is TRBV30 and J is TRBJ2-3, with 12 bases matching TRBD1. The CDR3 spans 15 residues. Germline-derived CDR1 and CDR2 are GTSNPN and SVGIG (reference sequence). Trimming took 3 bases from V and 6 from J; bases not matched to a gene: 7. Combining the CDR3 with reference TRBV30 and TRBJ2-3 gives the whole variable domain SQTIHQWPATLVQPVGSPLSLECTVEGTSNPNLYWYRQAAGRGLQLLFYSVGIGQISSEVPQNLSASRPQDRQFILSSKKLLLSDSGFYLCAWRRGQGAWDTQYFGPGTRLTVL.

This clone was detected once. The V call is TRBV5-1, the J call TRBJ2-1; 9 bases agree with TRBD2. Trimming cost V 4 bases and J 5 bases; bases outside gene matches: 10. The germline V gene encodes CDR1 SGHRS and CDR2 YFSETQ. CDR3 size: 16 residues. The CDR3 sequence: CASSPRASGENNEQFF. The CDR3 region has the DNA TGCGCCAGCAGCCCCCGAGCTAGCGGGGAGAACAATGAGCAGTTCTTC.

The chain couples TRBV24-1 to TRBJ1-5, with TRBD1 matching 9 bases. Germline-derived CDR1 and CDR2 are KGHDR and SFDVKD. The V gene end was trimmed by 5 bases and the J gene end by 5 bases; junction bases not matched to a gene: 9. The CDR3 extends over 16 amino acids. The CDR3 DNA reads as TGTGCCACCAGTGCAGGGACAGGGTCTTTGCATCAGCCCCAGCATTTT. The encoded protein is CATSAGTGSLHQPQHF.

The V gene is TRBV2, the J gene TRBJ1-3; possibly TRBD1 for D (5 bases). The CDR3 covers 11 residues. Germline V gene data show CDR1 as SNHLY and CDR2 as FYNNEI. Trimming pared 7 bases from V and 8 bases from J, leaving 9 bases between. DNA for the CDR3: TGTGCCAGCATTATGGGGCACACCATATATTTT. Its translation is CASIMGHTIYF. Combining the CDR3 with reference TRBV2 and TRBJ1-3 gives the whole variable domain EPEVTQTPSHQVTQMGQEVILRCVPISNHLYFYWYRQILGQKVEFLVSFYNNEISEKSEIFDDQFSVERPDGSNFTLKIRSTKLEDSAMYFCASIMGHTIYFGEGSWLTVV.

V and J are TRBV19 and TRBJ1-5, with TRBD1 identical over 12 bases. The CDR3 extends over 16 amino acids. Per germline, CDR1 LNHDA and CDR2 SQIVND (reference sequence). Trimming took 9 bases from V and 2 from J; bases not matched to a gene: 8. The CDR3 here is CASSGTGGRGNQPQHF. The DNA for the CDR3 is TGTGCCAGCTCCGGGACAGGGGGCAGGGGCAATCAGCCCCAGCATTTT.

This clone was recorded once. The rearrangement links TRBV6-5 to TRBJ2-1, with D unclear. The CDR3 runs to 11 residues. The germline CDR1 and CDR2 sequences are MNHEY and SVGAGI. V gave up 6 bases and J gave up 7 bases, with 7 bases separating them. The CDR3 sequence is CASSDSNEQFF. The CDR3 bases are TGTGCCAGCAGCGATAGTAATGAGCAGTTCTTC.

V gene TRBV5-6 combines with J gene TRBJ2-7; possible D gene TRBD1, 6 bases. CDR1 and CDR2 (germline): SGHDT, YYEEEE. This CDR3 comprises 14 residues. V was pared by 2 bases and J by 4 bases, with 13 bases between. The CDR3 sequence is CASSLRQVPYEQYF. In DNA, the CDR3 is TGTGCCAGCAGCTTAAGACAGGTCCCATACGAGCAGTACTTC.

Turning to this clone: Other DNA sequences within the sample encode an identical CDR3. The V gene is TRBV12-3 or TRBV12-4, the J gene TRBJ1-5; possibly TRBD1 for D (5 bases). Deletions cut 3 bases from V and 6 bases from J, with 6 bases between. The CDR3 extends over 12 amino acids. CDR3 nucleotides: TGTGCCAGCAGTTTCGGGGGTCAGCCCCAGCATTTT. Its protein product is CASSFGGQPQHF.

The table lists this clone with a count of one. V and J are TRBV28 and TRBJ2-7, with D perhaps TRBD1 (6 bases). CDR3 length: 14 residues. The germline V gene has CDR1 MDHEN and CDR2 SYDVKM. V was trimmed by 6 bases and J by 7 bases, leaving 19 bases between them. The DNA of the CDR3 is TGTGCCAGCAGCACCCCGGGACAAGTACGTGAGCAGTACTTC. The encoded protein is CASSTPGQVREQYF.

This clone has only one observation. The chain employs TRBV21-1 and TRBJ2-5; the D call of TRBD1 is as the table states it, not checked on the DNA. TRBV21-1 is assigned pseudogene status. The CDR3 consists of 17 residues. Here the CDR3 DNA reads TGTGCCAGCAGCTCACATTGGCGGACAGGGTACATGGAGACCCAGTACTTC. Translation: CASSSHWRTGYMETQYF.

The sample holds a few counts of this clone. The genes are TRBV6-2 or TRBV6-3 and TRBJ1-5, with 7 bases lining up with TRBD1. The V gene end was trimmed by 6 bases and the J gene end by 4 bases; junction bases not matched to a gene: 6. This CDR3 comprises 14 residues. Germline V gene sequence: CDR1 MNHEY, CDR2 SVGEGT. CDR3 loop: CASSLDRVNQPQHF. CDR3 coding DNA: TGTGCCAGCAGCCTCGACAGGGTAAATCAGCCCCAGCATTTT.

The chain couples TRBV18 to TRBJ2-7, with a possible D match to TRBD1 (6 bases). Germline CDR1 is KGHSH and CDR2 is LQKENI. This CDR3 is built from 14 residues. Trimming pared 3 bases from V and 2 bases from J, leaving 11 bases between. The CDR3 nucleotides read TGTGCCAGCTCACCTCGGACAGATGCCTACGAGCAGTACTTC. Translating gives CASSPRTDAYEQYF.

This clone appeared a single time. The chain recombines TRBV28 with TRBJ2-5, with 10 positions matching TRBD2. CDR1 MDHEN and CDR2 SYDVKM come from the germline V gene. The V and J ends lost 5 bases and 1 base, in that order; junction bases with no gene match: 7. The CDR3 has 16 amino acids. This CDR3 is CASSIPSGGFQETQYF. For the CDR3, the DNA is TGTGCCAGCAGTATACCTAGCGGGGGCTTCCAAGAGACCCAGTACTTC. The complete variable domain, with remaining parts taken from reference TRBV28 and TRBJ2-5, reads DVKVTQSSRYLVKRTGEKVFLECVQDMDHENMFWYRQDPGLGLRLIYFSYDVKMKEKGDIPEGYSVSREKKERFSLILESASTNQTSMYLCASSIPSGGFQETQYFGPGTRLLVL.

This chain connects TRBV4-3 to TRBJ1-3, with D tentatively TRBD1 (6 bases). The CDR3 consists of 14 residues. The germline CDR1 and CDR2 sequences are LGHNA and YSLEER. The V and J ends lost 4 bases and 2 bases respectively, with 9 bases between them. This CDR3 reads CASSPDRPGNTIYF. The DNA for the CDR3 is TGCGCCAGCAGCCCCGACAGGCCTGGAAACACCATATATTTT.

The chain uses TRBV2 and TRBJ1-1, with 7 bases matching TRBD1. This CDR3 contains 14 residues. CDR1 is SNHLY and CDR2 is FYNNEI in the germline V gene. The J segment lost 11 bases and the V segment lost 7 bases, leaving 16 bases of the junction unmatched. The CDR3 protein is CASTGSLRQGTAFF. CDR3 DNA sequence: TGTGCCAGCACCGGAAGCCTAAGACAGGGTACGGCTTTCTTT. The full variable domain, rest sourced from reference TRBV2 and TRBJ1-1, is EPEVTQTPSHQVTQMGQEVILRCVPISNHLYFYWYRQILGQKVEFLVSFYNNEISEKSEIFDDQFSVERPDGSNFTLKIRSTKLEDSAMYFCASTGSLRQGTAFFGQGTRLTVV.

V is TRBV18 and J is TRBJ1-1, with TRBD1 matching 7 bases. With V trimmed by 1 base and J by 6 bases, 11 bases remained unmatched. The CDR3 length is 16 residues. The germline gives CDR1 KGHSH, CDR2 LQKENI. CDR3 sequence: CASSPLLGGEGAEAFF. The CDR3 nucleotides read TGTGCCAGCTCACCACTATTAGGGGGCGAAGGCGCTGAAGCTTTCTTT.

The gene calls are TRBV28 and TRBJ2-7, with a tentative D call TRBD1 (5 bases). Trimming removed 2 bases from V and 5 bases from J, with 7 bases in between. Per germline, CDR1 MDHEN and CDR2 SYDVKM. The CDR3 consists of 12 residues. The DNA of the CDR3 is TGTGCCAGCAGTTTACAGGGTAACGAGCAGTACTTC. Translating gives CASSLQGNEQYF. Drawing the rest from reference TRBV28 and TRBJ2-7, the complete variable domain is DVKVTQSSRYLVKRTGEKVFLECVQDMDHENMFWYRQDPGLGLRLIYFSYDVKMKEKGDIPEGYSVSREKKERFSLILESASTNQTSMYLCASSLQGNEQYFGPGTRLTVT.

This chain uses TRBV29-1 with TRBJ1-2, with TRBD1 identical over 8 bases. The ends lost 7 bases at V and 8 bases at J; junction bases unmatched: 12. The CDR3 sequence is 13 residues long. Germline V gene data show CDR1 as SQVTM and CDR2 as ANQGSEA. CDR3 loop: CSGGTGTGSGYTF. CDR3 DNA sequence: TGCAGCGGGGGAACCGGGACAGGATCCGGCTACACCTTC.

The chain joins TRBV5-1 to TRBJ2-1; a possible D gene is TRBD1 (5 bases). V was clipped by 0 bases and J by 2 bases, with 12 bases between them. The germline CDR1 and CDR2 sequences are SGHRS and YFSETQ. The CDR3 covers 16 residues. The CDR3 region has the DNA TGCGCCAGCAGCTTGGCCAGTCAGGGCACCTACAATGAGCAGTTCTTC. Translating gives CASSLASQGTYNEQFF.